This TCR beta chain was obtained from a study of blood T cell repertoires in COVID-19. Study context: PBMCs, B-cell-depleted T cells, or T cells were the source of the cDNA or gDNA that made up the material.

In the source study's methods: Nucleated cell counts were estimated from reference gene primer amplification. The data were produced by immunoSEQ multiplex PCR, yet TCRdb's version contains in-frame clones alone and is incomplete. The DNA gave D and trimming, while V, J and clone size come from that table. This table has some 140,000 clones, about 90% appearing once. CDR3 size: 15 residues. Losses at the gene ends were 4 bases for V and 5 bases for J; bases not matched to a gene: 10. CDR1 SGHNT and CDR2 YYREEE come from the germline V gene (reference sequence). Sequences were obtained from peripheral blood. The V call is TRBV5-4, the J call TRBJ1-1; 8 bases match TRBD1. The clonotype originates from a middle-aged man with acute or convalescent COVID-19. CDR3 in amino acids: CASSRRGQAMTEAFF. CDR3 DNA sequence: TGTGCCAGCAGCCGCAGGGGACAGGCGATGACTGAAGCTTTCTTT.